The subject of this entry is one T cell receptor (beta chain). The sample comes from a study of blood T cell repertoires in COVID-19. Whole-study context: Both acute and convalescent COVID-19 samples were obtained from the United States, Italy and Spain. T cells, B-cell-depleted T cells, or PBMCs supplied cDNA or gDNA.

The V gene end was trimmed by 7 bases and the J gene end by 5 bases; junction bases not matched to a gene: 6. Germline CDR1 and CDR2: SQVTM and ANQGSEA. CDR3 length: 13 residues. In the study's own analysis: Estimation of nucleated cell counts was performed using reference gene primer amplification. Repertoires were generated with immunoSEQ multiplex PCR, while TCRdb's copy carries only in-frame clones and drops some. The DNA was the basis for D and trimming; V, J and clone size are from that table. The data contain about 81,000 clones, roughly 91% of them singletons. The sample taken for sequencing was peripheral blood. The chain carries TRBV29-1 and TRBJ2-2; 8 positions match TRBD1. The TCR was taken from a woman in her forties or fifties in a cohort sampled during active COVID-19. CDR3 protein: CSGGQAGTGELFF. CDR3 in DNA: TGCAGCGGGGGACAGGCTGGAACCGGGGAGCTGTTTTTT.